The T cell receptor beta chain under discussion was sequenced for a study of blood T cell repertoires in COVID-19. This clone was seen only a few times. In the authors' workflow: Researchers report that nucleated cell counts were estimated from reference gene primer amplification. Only in-frame clones appear in the TCRdb table, and some are missing; sequencing was by immunoSEQ multiplex PCR. From that table come the V and J calls and clone size; the DNA was used to work out D and trimming. The profile shows around 71,000 clones, about 80% of them singletons. J gave up 2 bases and V 5 bases, and 6 bases lay outside the gene matches. The CDR3 consists of 15 residues. Germline V gene data show CDR1 as SNHLY and CDR2 as FYNNEI.

The sequence was obtained from a man in his sixties or seventies with acute or convalescent COVID-19. Sequencing used peripheral blood. The genes are TRBV2 and TRBJ2-1, with 7 bases fitting TRBD2. The CDR3 DNA reads as TGTGCCAGCAGTTCCGCGGGAGTGGCCTACAATGAGCAGTTCTTC. Translation: CASSSAGVAYNEQFF.